A single sample is the source of the 4 T cell receptor beta chains below, sequenced in a study of post-analysis software for immune sequencing data. General study points: Higher frequency in patients than in controls was seen for roughly five TRBV segments, with TRBV5-6, TRBV5-1 and TRBV20-1 among them.

Antigens for these TCRs are unknown. Each TCR beta cDNA library carried unique molecular identifiers. MiXCR was run by TCRdb on the PCR reads, yielding one entry per CDR3 protein. The repertoire holds hundreds of thousands of distinct CDR3 sequences, with about 53% as singletons. The sequenced sample consisted of blood. The receptors shown here come from a girl aged 10 to 17 with multiple sclerosis.

The J gene is TRBJ2-5, the V gene TRBV20-1; D is possibly TRBD2 (6 bases). Trimming removed 6 bases at V and 5 bases at J, with 10 bases between. This CDR3 has 11 amino acids. Per germline, CDR1 DFQATT and CDR2 SNEGSKA (reference sequence). This chain's CDR3 is CSAGTLETQYF. The CDR3 coding sequence is TGCAGTGCCGGGACTCTGGAGACCCAGTACTTC.

The V call is TRBV7-9, the J call TRBJ2-4; the D is unclear. TRBJ2-7 matches the DNA end more closely, so the J call is doubtful. Per the germline V gene, CDR1 is SEHNR and CDR2 is FQNEAQ (reference sequence). The CDR3 has 12 amino acids. CDR3 DNA: TGTGCCAGCAGCTTAGTAAGTACCGAGCAGTACTTC. Encoded protein: CASSLVSTEQYF.

The V and J genes are TRBV27 and TRBJ2-6; D perhaps matches TRBD2 (6 bases). The CDR3 sequence is 15 residues long. In germline, CDR1 is MNHEY, CDR2 SMNVEV (reference sequence). V was shortened by 3 bases and J by 4 bases, with 10 bases between the two germline ends. CDR3 residues: CASSFGGFGANVLTF. The DNA for the CDR3 is TGTGCCAGCAGTTTTGGAGGGTTCGGGGCCAACGTCCTGACTTTC.

The gene calls are TRBV7-9 and TRBJ1-1; D not certain. The CDR3 loop spans 15 amino acids. Germline loops: CDR1 SEHNR, CDR2 FQNEAQ (reference sequence). Trimming removed 1 base from V and 7 bases from J, with 16 bases in between. CDR3 protein: CASSLVEFTDGEAFF. In DNA form, the CDR3 reads TGTGCCAGCAGCTTAGTCGAATTTACAGATGGTGAAGCTTTCTTT.